The TCR beta chain described here comes from a study of monozygotic twins with inflammatory bowel disease. Blood (2.5 ml) was collected from every donor individually. Amplification used two nested PCRs: roughly 17 cycles, then 8 to 10 cycles, on TCRalpha/TCRbeta cDNA. TCRdb reprocessed the 5' RACE reads and reports one entry per CDR3 protein, with no DNA. This listing includes approximately 400,000 distinct CDR3 sequences. The CDR3 contains 14 residues. Germline values: CDR1 SGHTA, CDR2 FQGNSA. Sequencing was done on a sample of blood. This TCR was sampled from a human donor with ulcerative colitis or Crohn's disease, or a healthy co-twin of an affected twin (not recorded which). This chain joins TRBV7-2 and TRBJ2-3; TCRdb's D call of TRBD1 is untestable without DNA. CDR3: CASSSGSLRDRGYF.